The present T cell receptor beta chain was sequenced within a study of regulatory T cells in long-lasting Graves disease. Germline CDR1 is MNHNS and CDR2 is SASEGT. The CDR3 is 17 residues long. The V and J ends lost 8 bases and 0 bases, in that order; junction bases with no gene match: 8. Both iRepertoire HTBI primers and Arm-PCR of CDR3 regions were used to build the TCR beta libraries. MiXCR, applied by TCRdb to the multiplex PCR reads, yields one record per CDR3 protein. The table lists almost 450,000 distinct CDR3 sequences, 16% of them singletons. Time point of the sample: newly diagnosed GD, antithyroid drugs for less than 3 months. Isolated PBMC RNA provided the starting material for the TCR library. Collection of peripheral blood (approximately 9 milliliters) was done using EDTA tubes. These data also featured in a second study, about T cells in Graves' hyperthyroidism and ophthalmopathy.

V gene TRBV6-1 combines with J gene TRBJ2-1; 12 positions agree with TRBD2. The origin of this receptor is a woman in her twenties or thirties with Graves disease. Sequenced here: peripheral blood mononuclear cells (PBMCs), sampled at new diagnosis, from a patient treated with antithyroid drugs. The CDR3 sequence: CASAGTSGLPSYNEQFF. CDR3 DNA: TGTGCCAGCGCGGGGACTAGCGGGCTACCCTCCTACAATGAGCAGTTCTTC.